This TCR beta chain was captured in a study of CD8+ T cells in alopecia areata. Study outcomes and limitations: Lesional tissue from the scalp (especially in alopecia totalis/universalis) showed higher clonality than normal scalp.

The sequencing template was cDNA reverse transcribed from extracted RNA. Repertoires were generated with immunoSEQ multiplex PCR, while TCRdb's copy carries only in-frame clones and drops some. The sample includes tens of thousands of clones, approximately 50% of them seen just once. Alopecia areata patients provided lesional scalp punch biopsies and peripheral blood, both collected for the study. In the case of this clone: Its antigen is undetermined.

CDR3 length: 11 residues. In germline, CDR1 is SEHNR, CDR2 FQNEAQ (reference sequence). V dropped 10 bases and J dropped 4 bases, with 10 bases sitting between them. The sequence came from a human donor with alopecia areata. The specimen was NKG2D-high CD8+ T cells sorted from blood. The J gene is TRBJ1-1, the V gene TRBV7-9; D not resolved. CDR3 residues: CATLWGTEAFF. The CDR3 nucleotides are TGTGCCACCCTCTGGGGCACTGAAGCTTTCTTT.